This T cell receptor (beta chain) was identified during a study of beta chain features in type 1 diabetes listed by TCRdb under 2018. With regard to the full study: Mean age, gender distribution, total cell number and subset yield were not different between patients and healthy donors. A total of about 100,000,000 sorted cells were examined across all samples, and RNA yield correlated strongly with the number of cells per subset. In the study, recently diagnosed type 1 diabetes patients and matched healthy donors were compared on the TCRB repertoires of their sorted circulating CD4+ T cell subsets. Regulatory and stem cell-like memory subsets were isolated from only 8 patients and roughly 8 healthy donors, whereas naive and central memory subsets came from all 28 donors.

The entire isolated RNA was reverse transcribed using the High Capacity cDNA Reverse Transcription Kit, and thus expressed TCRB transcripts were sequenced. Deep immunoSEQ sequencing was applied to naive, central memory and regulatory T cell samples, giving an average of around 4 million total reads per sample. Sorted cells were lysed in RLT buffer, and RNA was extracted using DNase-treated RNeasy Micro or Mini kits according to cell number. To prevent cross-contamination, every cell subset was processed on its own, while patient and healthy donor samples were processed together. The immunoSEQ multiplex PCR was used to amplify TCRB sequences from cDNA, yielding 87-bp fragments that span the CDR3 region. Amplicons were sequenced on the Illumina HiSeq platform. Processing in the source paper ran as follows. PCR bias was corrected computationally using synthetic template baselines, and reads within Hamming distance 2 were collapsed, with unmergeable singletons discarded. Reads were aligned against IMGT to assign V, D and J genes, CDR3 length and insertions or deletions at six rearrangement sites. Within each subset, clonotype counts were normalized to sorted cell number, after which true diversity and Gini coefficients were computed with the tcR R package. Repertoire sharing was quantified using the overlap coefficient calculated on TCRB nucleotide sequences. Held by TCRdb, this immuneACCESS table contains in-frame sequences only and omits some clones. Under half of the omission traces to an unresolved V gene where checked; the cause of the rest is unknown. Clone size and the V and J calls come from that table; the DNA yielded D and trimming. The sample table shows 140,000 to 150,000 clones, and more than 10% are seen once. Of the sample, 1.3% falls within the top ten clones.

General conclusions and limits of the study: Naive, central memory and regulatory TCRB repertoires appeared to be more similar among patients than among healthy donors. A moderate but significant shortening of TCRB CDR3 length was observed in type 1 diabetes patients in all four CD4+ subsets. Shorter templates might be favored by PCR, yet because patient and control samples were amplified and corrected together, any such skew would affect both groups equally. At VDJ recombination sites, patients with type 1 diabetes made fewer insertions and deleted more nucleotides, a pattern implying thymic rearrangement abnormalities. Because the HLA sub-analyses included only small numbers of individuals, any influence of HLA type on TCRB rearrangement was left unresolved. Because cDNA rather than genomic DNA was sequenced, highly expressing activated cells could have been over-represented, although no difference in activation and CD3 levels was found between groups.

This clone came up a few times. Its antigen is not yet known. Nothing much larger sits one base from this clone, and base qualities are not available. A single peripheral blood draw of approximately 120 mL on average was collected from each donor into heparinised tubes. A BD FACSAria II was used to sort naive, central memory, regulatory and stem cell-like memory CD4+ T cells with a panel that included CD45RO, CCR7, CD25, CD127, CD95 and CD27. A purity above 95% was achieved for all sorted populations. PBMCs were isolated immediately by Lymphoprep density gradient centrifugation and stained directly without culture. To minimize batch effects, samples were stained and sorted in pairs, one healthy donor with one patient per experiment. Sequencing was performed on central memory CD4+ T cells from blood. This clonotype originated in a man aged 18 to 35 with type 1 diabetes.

The nucleotide sequence is TGTGCCAGCAGCTGGGCTAACTATGGCTACACCTTC. It codes for CASSWANYGYTF. The V and J segments used are TRBV7-2 and TRBJ1-2, with the D gene call left open. V and J lose 4 bases and 0 bases, and a span of 3 bases separates them. Spanning cysteine to phenylalanine, the CDR3 consists of 12 amino acids. The DNA shown is the 36-base CDR3, in frame from base 1. CDR1 and CDR2 are read off the germline V gene as SGHTA and FQGNSA.